Listed here is a single TCR beta chain. It has no known antigen specificity. Base-call qualities are not available, and no considerably larger clone is one nucleotide away. The library was made by 5' RACE. Instrument used: Illumina HiSeq 2000. Template switching added a universal primer binding site, and the final cDNA carried a unique molecular identifier that allowed TCR cDNA molecules to be counted accurately. Specific primers in the conserved constant-segment region were used to synthesize first-strand cDNA for the TCR alpha and beta chains. To control for contamination, every cDNA library was double barcoded, receiving both a SMART-Mk sample barcode and Illumina barcodes. Two successive PCR steps introduced TruSeq adapter sequences along with Illumina sample barcodes. TCR alpha and beta cDNA libraries were sequenced on the Illumina HiSeq platform with custom primers. Regarding the original processing steps: Unique molecular identifiers were extracted from raw reads with MiGEC, and CDR3 positions were determined with MiXCR. Recombination models were inferred per individual with the repgenHMM and IGoR tools using an EM algorithm. The tcR package in R was used for shared clonotype analysis, with sharing normalized by the product of cloneset sizes. To study raw recombination without the effects of thymic and clonal selection, out-of-frame nonproductive sequences were analyzed. TCRdb reprocessed the public reads (quality trimming at Q25 with fastp, clone calling with MiXCR) and kept in-frame beta chains. Duplicate CDR3 protein sequences are folded into a single record with the most common DNA and genes. The V and J calls, along with clone size, are taken from TCRdb and not from the paper's own processing. This sample comprises 1.5 million to 2 million distinct CDR3 sequences, under 35% of them detected only once. In total, the top ten clones hold 0.25% to 0.3% of the sample.

The entry originates in a study of identical twins (dated by TCRdb to about 2016). With regard to the full study: To test whether fetal clonotypes persist, the study used deep sequencing on TCR alpha and beta repertoires from monozygotic twins, unrelated adults of various ages, and cord blood. Replicate twin experiments were performed at different times using different library preparation protocols to rule out contamination. The study at large found these results: Zero-insertion analyses could be partly confounded by invariant T cells such as MAIT and iNKT, although diverse VJ usage argued against such confounding for most clonotypes. Out-of-frame TCR alpha sharing in monozygotic twins was systematically underestimated by recombination models, whereas sharing between unrelated individuals was in agreement with the recombination models. Conclusions relied on cross-sectional statistical analysis, since the same donors could not be followed over many years. Fewer insertions were carried by abundant cord blood beta clonotypes, a similar but weaker trend appeared in young adult naive repertoires, and no such trend appeared in memory repertoires. Compared with coincidental sharing between unrelated individuals, out-of-frame TCR alpha sequences shared between twins had an excess of sequences with low generation probability. The excess sharing between twins in beta out-of-frame sequences was weaker because fewer shared sequences reduced the signal-to-noise ratio.

Only healthy Caucasian donors were included. V is trimmed back by 2 bases and J by 2 bases, and the junction contains 3 bases that no gene match accounts for. From the cysteine through the phenylalanine, the CDR3 covers 15 amino acids. The DNA shown is the 45-base CDR3, in frame from base 1. CDR1 and CDR2 (SGHDN, FVKESK) derive from the germline V gene. This clonotype was obtained from a newborn girl in good health. The chain links TRBV14 with TRBJ1-5; 7 junctional bases match TRBD1. The sequenced sample consisted of cord blood. The CDR3 has the sequence CASSQKTGGNQPQHF. The nucleotide sequence reads as follows: TGTGCCAGCAGCCAAAAAACAGGGGGCAATCAGCCCCAGCATTTT. The entire variable domain, with the stretches around the CDR3 drawn from the reference TRBV14 and TRBJ1-5 proteins, is EAGVTQFPSHSVIEKGQTVTLRCDPISGHDNLYWYRRVMGKEIKFLLHFVKESKQDESGMPNNRFLAERTGGTYSTLKVQPAELEDSGVYFCASSQKTGGNQPQHFGDGTRLSIL.